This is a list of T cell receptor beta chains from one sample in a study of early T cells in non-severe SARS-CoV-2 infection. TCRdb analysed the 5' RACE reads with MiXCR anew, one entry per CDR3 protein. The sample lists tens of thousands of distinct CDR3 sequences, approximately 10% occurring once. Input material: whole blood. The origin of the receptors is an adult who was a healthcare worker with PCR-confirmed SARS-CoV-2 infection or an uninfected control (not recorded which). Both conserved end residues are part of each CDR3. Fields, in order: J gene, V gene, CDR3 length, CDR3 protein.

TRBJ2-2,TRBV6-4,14,CASSPDRNTGELFF
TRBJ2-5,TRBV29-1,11,CSVGSQETQYF
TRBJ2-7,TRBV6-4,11,CATLKVYEQYF
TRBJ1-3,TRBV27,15,CASSRDRYSGNTIYF
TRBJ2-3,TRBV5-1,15,CASRGSAEPWDTQYF
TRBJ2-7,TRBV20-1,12,CSASNLGYEQYF
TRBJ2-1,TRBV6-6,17,CASRISGGASWRNEQFF
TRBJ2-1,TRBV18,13,CASLEREGNEQFF
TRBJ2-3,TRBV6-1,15,CASSPRPGLRDTQYF
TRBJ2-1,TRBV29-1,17,CSVEGASGGRSPNEQFF
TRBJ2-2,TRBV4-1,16,CASSQDNTANTGELFF
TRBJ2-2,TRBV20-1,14,CSARPGQGTGELFF
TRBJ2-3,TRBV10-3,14,CAISESGDSRAQYF
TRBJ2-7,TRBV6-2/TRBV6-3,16,CASSSPSGATLYEQYF
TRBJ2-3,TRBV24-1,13,CATSAGSTDTQYF